One and the same sample provided the 5 T cell receptor beta chains below, sequenced in a study of blood T cell repertoires in COVID-19. Data came from immunoSEQ multiplex PCR; TCRdb stores just in-frame clones and leaves some out. Of 100,000 to 150,000 clones listed, approximately 80% are singletons. Sequences were obtained from peripheral blood. The receptors here all came from a man in his sixties with acute or convalescent COVID-19.

The V gene is TRBV7-8, the J gene TRBJ2-7, with 8 bases matching TRBD2. Germline CDR1 SGHVS, CDR2 FQNEAQ. V was pared by 2 bases and J by 11 bases, with 14 bases of the junction left unmatched. The CDR3 contains 15 residues. CDR3 coding DNA: TGTGCCAGCAGCTTATTCACTAGCGGACTCCCAAATAAGTACTTC. Residues: CASSLFTSGLPNKYF.

This clone was counted at least ten times. V usage is TRBV6-7 and J usage is TRBJ1-1, with TRBD1 identical over 10 bases. TRBV6-7 is identified as an open reading frame with a role that is uncertain. The CDR3 is made up of 13 amino acids. V shed 8 bases, J shed 5 bases, and the junction held 5 bases outside the gene matches. The CDR3 reads CASSGTGVTEAFF. CDR3 sequence (DNA): TGTGCCAGCTCTGGGACAGGGGTTACTGAAGCTTTCTTT.

V is TRBV21-1 and J is TRBJ1-1; TRBD1, the table's D call, was not compared with the DNA. TRBV21-1 is a listed pseudogene. This CDR3 spans 14 amino acids. The CDR3 loop reads CASSKGNRNTEAFF. The CDR3 bases are TGTGCCAGCAGCAAAGGGAACAGGAACACTGAAGCTTTCTTT.

This chain joins TRBV5-4 and TRBJ1-2, with D perhaps matching TRBD1 (5 bases). The CDR3 extends over 13 amino acids. The ends were cut back, 1 base at V and 7 bases at J, with 11 bases in the middle. From germline, CDR1 is SGHNT and CDR2 YYREEE (reference sequence). The CDR3 sequence is CASSLWGVGGYTF. CDR3 DNA: TGTGCCAGCAGCTTGTGGGGGGTGGGTGGCTACACCTTC.

This chain connects TRBV7-9 to TRBJ2-7; 11 bases are a match to TRBD1. CDR1 and CDR2 (germline): SEHNR, FQNEAQ (reference sequence). This CDR3 region has 13 residues. The V and J ends lost 4 bases and 7 bases, in that order; junction bases with no gene match: 3. CDR3 region: CASSSDRGREQYF. The CDR3 nucleotides read TGTGCCAGCAGCTCGGACAGGGGGCGTGAGCAGTACTTC.